This is a list of T cell receptor beta chains from one sample in a study of cytomegalovirus exposure and HLA in healthy donors. The repertoire was sequenced with immunoSEQ multiplex PCR; TCRdb's copy has only in-frame clones and lacks some. The sample has over 60,000 clones; about 80% are singletons. The sequencing input was PBMCs. The receptors were sampled from a man younger than 35 in good health and CMV-seronegative. Both conserved end residues are part of each CDR3. A D gene is named only where the DNA matches it firmly. Expanded clones are given a class, and other clones once, few, many or no size at all.

>TRBV9|TRBD2|NA|TRBJ2-3
CASSVYSGGRTDTQYF
TGTGCCAGCAGCGTTTATAGCGGGGGGCGCACAGATACGCAGTATTTT
>TRBV6-1|TRBD1|NA|TRBJ2-2
CASSFDRVNTGELFF
TGTGCCAGCAGTTTCGACAGGGTGAACACCGGGGAGCTGTTTTTT
>TRBV19|NA|NA|TRBJ2-2
CASSMGRAGELFF
TGTGCCAGTAGTATGGGGAGAGCCGGGGAGCTGTTTTTT
>TRBV27|TRBD2|NA|TRBJ2-3
CASSPYRSGGKGDTQYF
TGTGCCAGCAGCCCCTATAGGTCGGGGGGGAAGGGAGATACGCAGTATTTT
>TRBV5-4|TRBD1|few|TRBJ2-5
CASSSPGTDQETQYF
TGTGCCAGCAGCTCACCCGGGACAGACCAAGAGACCCAGTACTTC
>TRBV4-2|TRBD2|few|TRBJ2-5
CASSQGSGGGQETQYF
TGTGCCAGCAGCCAAGGCAGCGGGGGGGGACAAGAGACCCAGTACTTC
>TRBV4-2|TRBD1|few|TRBJ1-5
CASSQGGQGKNQPQHF
TGTGCCAGCAGCCAAGGGGGACAGGGCAAAAATCAGCCCCAGCATTTT
>TRBV6-6|TRBD1|NA|TRBJ2-1
CASSGQGSYNEQFF
TGTGCCAGCAGTGGACAGGGGTCCTACAATGAGCAGTTCTTC
>TRBV7-9|TRBD1|NA|TRBJ1-1
CASSTFTGTGFSTEAFF
TGTGCCAGCAGCACCTTTACCGGGACAGGGTTTAGCACTGAAGCTTTCTTT
>TRBV5-5|NA|NA|TRBJ2-7
CASSFPAGGGYEQYF
TGTGCCAGCAGTTTTCCGGCCGGGGGAGGCTACGAGCAGTACTTC
>TRBV28|NA|NA|TRBJ1-2
CATEQVLDGYTF
TGTGCCACCGAACAGGTTCTGGATGGCTACACCTTC
>TRBV9|NA|NA|TRBJ2-3
CASSVRGDTQYF
TGTGCCAGCAGCGTCAGGGGAGATACGCAGTATTTT
>TRBV5-6|TRBD1|NA|TRBJ1-5
CASSFSGGDQPQHF
TGTGCCAGCAGCTTCTCAGGGGGTGATCAGCCCCAGCATTTT
>TRBV5-1|TRBD1|NA|TRBJ2-1
CASSSIGTGGNEQFF
TGCGCCAGCAGCTCCATCGGGACAGGGGGGAATGAGCAGTTCTTC
>TRBV7-9|TRBD1|NA|TRBJ1-1
CASRKMTGPNTEAFF
TGTGCCAGCAGGAAGATGACAGGGCCAAACACTGAAGCCTTCTTT
>TRBV9|NA|few|TRBJ1-5
CASSEGGGPNQPQHF
TGTGCCAGCAGCGAAGGCGGGGGGCCCAATCAGCCCCAGCATTTT
>TRBV5-6|TRBD1|NA|TRBJ1-4
CASSKDRAEKLFF
TGTGCCAGCAGCAAAGACAGGGCTGAAAAACTGTTTTTT
>TRBV14|NA|NA|TRBJ2-1
CASSQVSFSSPEQFF
TGTGCCAGCAGCCAAGTAAGTTTTAGCAGTCCTGAGCAGTTCTTC
>TRBV4-1|TRBD2|NA|TRBJ2-1
CASSQVTSGGSGEQFF
TGCGCCAGCAGCCAAGTGACTAGCGGGGGAAGCGGTGAGCAGTTCTTC
>TRBV15|NA|NA|TRBJ2-1
CATSRELARGNNEQFF
TGTGCCACCAGCAGAGAACTAGCGAGGGGGAACAATGAGCAGTTCTTC
>TRBV28|TRBD1|NA|TRBJ1-2
CASSYIRTGGNGYTF
TGTGCCAGCAGCTATATACGGACAGGGGGCAATGGCTACACCTTC
>TRBV30|NA|NA|TRBJ1-3
CAWKSGFSGNTIYF
TGTGCCTGGAAATCAGGTTTCTCTGGAAACACCATATATTTT
>TRBV19|NA|NA|TRBJ1-4
CASSIGQRWNEKLFF
TGTGCCAGTAGTATAGGGCAGCGGTGGAATGAAAAACTGTTTTTT
>TRBV5-1|NA|NA|TRBJ1-1
CASKPGENTEAFF
TGCGCCAGCAAGCCGGGTGAGAACACTGAAGCTTTCTTT
>TRBV28|NA|NA|TRBJ2-7
CASFTEYEQYF
TGTGCCAGCTTCACTGAGTACGAGCAGTACTTC
>TRBV6-6|NA|once|TRBJ1-5
CASSYRGDRQPQHF
TGTGCCAGCAGTTACCGGGGTGATAGACAGCCCCAGCATTTT
>TRBV6-6|TRBD1|NA|TRBJ1-2
CASSATGANYGYTF
TGTGCCAGCAGTGCGACAGGGGCAAACTATGGCTACACCTTC
>TRBV5-4|TRBD1|NA|TRBJ1-4
CASSRSGTGGGREKLFF
TGTGCCAGCAGCCGCTCCGGGACAGGGGGCGGACGTGAAAAACTGTTTTTT
>TRBV27|NA|NA|TRBJ2-1
CASSEQGEGGEQFF
TGTGCCAGCAGTGAACAGGGTGAGGGCGGTGAGCAGTTCTTC
>TRBV5-1|NA|few|TRBJ2-7
CASSLNRGLYEQYF
TGCGCCAGCAGCTTGAACAGGGGACTCTACGAGCAGTACTTC
>TRBV19|TRBD1|few|TRBJ2-2
CASRRTGITGELFF
TGTGCCAGTAGGCGGACAGGGATCACCGGGGAGCTGTTTTTT
>TRBV5-6|NA|NA|TRBJ2-5
CASSSRGGETQYF
TGTGCCAGCAGCTCCAGGGGCGGGGAGACCCAGTACTTC
>TRBV9|TRBD2|NA|TRBJ2-7
CASSVGPSGGLPDEQYF
TGTGCCAGCAGCGTAGGGCCTAGCGGGGGCCTCCCGGACGAGCAGTACTTC